Presented here are 6 T cell receptor beta chains from one specimen sequenced in a study of blood T cell dynamics during melanoma immunotherapy. Time point denoted: pre-treatment baseline. Sequenced by immunoSEQ multiplex PCR; TCRdb stores in-frame clones only, minus some. In the table there are approximately 10,000 clones, 85% to 90% of which are singletons. This sample comprised blood, obtained from a patient treated with checkpoint blockade. These receptors were obtained from a human donor with melanoma.

The rearrangement joins TRBV5-1 to TRBJ2-1; 10 bases are a match to TRBD2. V lost 0 bases, J lost 8 bases, and 2 bases stayed unmatched. Germline CDR1 SGHRS, CDR2 YFSETQ. This CDR3 contains 14 residues. CDR3 bases: TGCGCCAGCAGCTTGGGACTAGCGGGTGATGAGCAGTTCTTC. Translation gives CASSLGLAGDEQFF.

This clone was detected once. This chain uses TRBV4-1 with TRBJ1-4, with no clear D. The V end was cut by 0 bases, the J end by 12 bases, with 8 bases between. Looked up from germline, CDR1 is MGHRA and CDR2 is YSYEKL. The CDR3 sequence is 12 residues long. In DNA, the CDR3 is TGCGCCAGCAGCCAAGAATGGAATGAACTGTTTTTT. This gives the protein CASSQEWNELFF.

Note on this clone: The junction departs from germline at one end; a sequencing error may be responsible. The chain joins TRBV19 to TRBJ2-1; possibly TRBD2 for D (6 bases). CDR1 and CDR2 (germline): LNHDA, SQIVND (reference sequence). CDR3 length: 16 residues. CDR3 residues: CANSSRGIPPYNEQFF. The CDR3 nucleotides read TGTGCCAATAGTTCCCGGGGGATACCTCCCTACAATGAGCAGTTCTTC.

CDR3 in amino acids: CSATSGGTDTQYF. CDR3 sequence (DNA): TGCAGCGCTACTAGCGGGGGCACAGATACGCAGTATTTT. V gene TRBV29-1 combines with J gene TRBJ2-3, with 10 bases fitting TRBD2. CDR1 SQVTM and CDR2 ANQGSEA come from the germline V gene. V was clipped by 7 bases and J by 1 base; unmatched bases: 2. The CDR3 runs to 13 residues.

The table lists this clone with a count of one. CDR3 region: CASSYPQGGNQPQHF. The CDR3 DNA follows: TGTGCCAGCAGTTACCCCCAGGGGGGCAATCAGCCCCAGCATTTT. This chain uses TRBV6-6 with TRBJ1-5; 7 nucleotides align to TRBD1. Trimming at V came to 2 bases and at J to 2 bases, leaving 3 bases not matched to a gene. In germline, CDR1 is MNHNY, CDR2 SVGAGI (reference sequence). There are 15 residues in the CDR3.

This clone was seen only a few times. Compared with germline, one end of the junction differs, possibly owing to a read error. This chain joins TRBV29-1 and TRBJ1-5, with TRBD1 matching 8 bases. Per germline, CDR1 SQVTM and CDR2 ANQGSEA. This CDR3 is 13 amino acids long. The DNA for the CDR3 is TGCAGCGCTGAACAGGGGGAGGGTCAGCCCCAGCATTTT. This codes for CSAEQGEGQPQHF.